This TCR beta chain was sequenced during a study of shared clonotypes between healthy human individuals (dated by TCRdb to about 2020). With regard to the full study: A few men and two women, aged 18 to 49 years, made up the cohort. Different laboratories and diverse techniques were used to prepare libraries and sequence TCR repertoires, to increase sequencing depth and limit assay-specific biases. Blood TCR repertoires of roughly five healthy adults were deeply sequenced to estimate repertoire size and the extent of clonotype sharing between individuals. Per donor, leukapheresis produced somewhere between about 0.9 and 9 billion PBMCs. Per donor, three plates each were used for CD4 naive and CD4 memory, two for CD8 naive, and one for CD8 memory.

Using the deep immunoSEQ assay, TCR CDR3 regions were amplified from genomic DNA by multiplex PCR. For each cell subset, the extracted genomic DNA was distributed evenly across all wells of several immunoSEQ 96-well plates, and each plate served as one replicate. Each replicate PCR for sorted subsets received roughly 0.2 ug genomic DNA, equal to tens of thousands of T cell genomes. The purified libraries were quantified using a Qubit 3.0 fluorometer, sized with a Bioanalyzer 2100, and then quantified again using the KAPA Library Quantification kit. A separate single-read 150-cycle Illumina NextSeq 550 flow cell was used to sequence each immunoSEQ 96-well plate. On the study's bioinformatics: Because the immunoSEQ output held only junctional sequences and lacked quality scores, the filtering could not match the filtering applied to full-length reads. To assign V/J genes and CDR3, sequences were annotated against IMGT germline references using PyIR, a Python wrapper for IgBLAST v1.9. Any read was removed if the V/J assignment was weak (E-value above 1e-6), the CDR3 was missing, or the read contained stop codons, out-of-frame junctions, or ambiguous translated residues. V3J clonotypes were defined as sequences sharing the same inferred V gene, J gene, and CDR3 amino acid sequence. The percentage overlap between two repertoires was calculated by dividing the number of shared unique clonotypes by the size of the smaller repertoire. Richness of each repertoire was evaluated using RTK rarefaction, the Chao1 estimator, and Recon v2.1 estimates of unobserved clonotypes. Generation probabilities for all TCRbeta clonotypes obtained by the gDNA method from several donors were computed using OLGA. Held by TCRdb, this immuneACCESS table contains in-frame sequences only and omits some clones. Under half of the omission traces to an unresolved V gene where checked; the cause of the rest is unknown. V and J calls and clone size follow that table, whereas D and trimming were derived from the DNA. The sample has roughly 650,000 clones on record, around 96% of them singletons. The ten largest clones take up about 0.12% of the sample.

General conclusions and limits of the study: Pairwise subsampling led to the expectation that sequencing depth would affect the degree of clonotype sharing among donors. Clonotypes shared by all four sorted-subset donors showed higher generation probabilities than non-shared clonotypes. Sampling was limited to blood, and TCR repertoires in tissue likely differ from TCR repertoires in blood. Estimated clonotype richness was generally larger for naive than for memory subsets. Even with the large sequencing depth, rarefaction of the sorted-subset datasets indicated that sequencing was incomplete. Sharing across a handful of donors was observed for about 5% of naive CD4, 3% to 3.5% of naive CD8, roughly 2.3% of memory CD4, and around 0.44% of memory CD8 clonotypes. Because the study included a small number of donors, the genetic and exposure-history diversity represented was limited.

The CDR1 and CDR2 encoded by the germline V gene (reference sequence) are WNHNN and SYGVQD. The junction carries 13 bases between V and J, which are trimmed by 6 bases and 1 base respectively. From the cysteine through the phenylalanine, the CDR3 covers 14 amino acids. Only the CDR3 DNA is retained, 42 bases long and in frame from the first base. CD8 naive samples were CD45RO-negative cells positively selected for CCR7, giving a CD45RA+CCR7+ population that excluded TemRA cells. Healthy HIV-negative adults with no recently reported acute infections or vaccinations were included as donors. All donors were Caucasian adults living in Nashville, Tennessee, USA. Blood was obtained by leukapheresis, after which PBMCs were separated by Ficoll-Histopaque density gradient centrifugation and cryopreserved in liquid nitrogen vapor phase. Analytical flow cytometry was used to check the purity and quantity of every magnetically sorted T cell population. Genomic DNA was isolated from every sorted fraction and measured by UV absorbance on a Nanodrop 2000c.

Comments on this clone: This clone's antigen is unknown. Base qualities were left out, and no much larger clone turns up one base away.

The sequence links TRBV10-1 to TRBJ2-7; the D gene identity is not certain. Sequenced input: naive CD8+ T cells sorted from blood. Sample cell subset or site, as interpreted from the label and publication: CD45RA+CCR7+. The origin of this receptor is a woman aged 25 to 39 in good health. This receptor has the CDR3 CASSRTSPSYEQYF. The nucleotides are TGCGCCAGCAGCAGAACTTCACCATCCTACGAGCAGTACTTC.